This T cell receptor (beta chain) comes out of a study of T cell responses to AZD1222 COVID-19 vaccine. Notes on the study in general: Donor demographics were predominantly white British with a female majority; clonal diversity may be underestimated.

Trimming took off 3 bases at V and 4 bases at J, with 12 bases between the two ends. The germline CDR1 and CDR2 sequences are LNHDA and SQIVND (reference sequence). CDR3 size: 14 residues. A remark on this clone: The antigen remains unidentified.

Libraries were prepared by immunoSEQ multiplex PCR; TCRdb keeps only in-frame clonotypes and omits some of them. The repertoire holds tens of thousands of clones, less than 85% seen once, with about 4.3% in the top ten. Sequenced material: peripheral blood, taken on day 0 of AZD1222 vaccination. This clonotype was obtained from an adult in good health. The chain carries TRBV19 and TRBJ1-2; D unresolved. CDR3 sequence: CASSIGGYSYGYTF. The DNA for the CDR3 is TGTGCCAGTAGTATTGGAGGGTACAGCTATGGCTACACCTTC.